Listed here are 29 T cell receptor beta chains from one sample, sequenced in a study of cytomegalovirus exposure and HLA in healthy donors. PCR used 60 Vbeta primers and 13 Jbeta primers. Some clones are missing from TCRdb's copy, which holds only in-frame ones; the method was immunoSEQ multiplex PCR. Of more than 85,000 clones listed, around three quarters are singletons. The sequencing input was PBMCs. Receptor source: a woman aged 25 to 39 in good health and CMV-seronegative.

This clone appeared a few times. The DNA for the CDR3 is TGTGCCAGCAGTGCACTAGCGAACACCGGGGAGCTGTTTTTT. Its translation: CASSALANTGELFF. The V call is TRBV6-1, the J call TRBJ2-2, with D possibly matching TRBD2 (5 bases). V lost 4 bases and J lost 0, with 6 bases in between. The V gene's germline CDR1 is MNHNS and CDR2 SASEGT. The CDR3 loop spans 14 amino acids.

Worth noting for this clone: Other DNA sequences within the sample encode an identical CDR3. This rearrangement joins TRBV7-9 to TRBJ2-7, with 7 nucleotides matching TRBD1. Trimming took 4 bases from V and 0 from J; bases not matched to a gene: 3. The CDR3 sequence is 14 residues long. Germline lookup yields CDR1 SEHNR and CDR2 FQNEAQ (reference sequence). This CDR3 is CASSSRDSSYEQYF. DNA for the CDR3: TGTGCCAGCAGCTCCCGGGACAGCTCCTACGAGCAGTACTTC. Supplemented by reference TRBV7-9 and TRBJ2-7, the full variable domain reads DTGVSQNPRHKITKRGQNVTFRCDPISEHNRLYWYRQTLGQGPEFLTYFQNEAQLEKSRLLSDRFSAERPKGSFSTLEIQRTEQGDSAMYLCASSSRDSSYEQYFGPGTRLTVT.

This clone was seen only a few times. This chain connects TRBV7-8 to TRBJ1-4; the D gene is possibly TRBD1 (6 bases). The CDR3 consists of 13 residues. Deletions cut 0 bases from V and 10 bases from J, with 9 bases between. Germline V gene sequence: CDR1 SGHVS, CDR2 FQNEAQ. Here the CDR3 DNA reads TGTGCCAGCAGCTTAGCCGCAGGGGCAAAACTGTTTTTT. It yields the protein CASSLAAGAKLFF. Supplemented by reference TRBV7-8 and TRBJ1-4, the full variable domain reads GAGVSQSPRYKVAKRGQDVALRCDPISGHVSLFWYQQALGQGPEFLTYFQNEAQLDKSGLPSDRFFAERPEGSVSTLKIQRTQQEDSAVYLCASSLAAGAKLFFGSGTQLSVL.

This clone has just one count. The chain joins TRBV2 to TRBJ1-1; TRBD1 is a possible D gene (5 bases). The CDR3 is made up of 13 amino acids. V lost 8 bases and J 3 bases, leaving 13 bases between the germline ends. Germline V gene lookup returns CDR1 SNHLY and CDR2 FYNNEI. The CDR3 bases are TGTGCCAGCGTCAGGGAGGAGTACACTGAAGCTTTCTTT. Protein product: CASVREEYTEAFF.

The chain has TRBV19 and TRBJ2-1, with a tentative D call TRBD1 (5 bases). Germline loops: CDR1 LNHDA, CDR2 SQIVND (reference sequence). The CDR3 spans 14 residues. V was shortened by 2 bases and J by 6 bases, with 11 bases between the two germline ends. The CDR3: CASSISQGFNEQFF. CDR3 sequence (DNA): TGTGCCAGTAGTATAAGCCAGGGCTTCAATGAGCAGTTCTTC. Using reference TRBV19 and TRBJ2-1 for the parts outside the CDR3, the full variable domain is DGGITQSPKYLFRKEGQNVTLSCEQNLNHDAMYWYRQDPGQGLRLIYYSQIVNDFQKGDIAEGYSVSREKKESFPLTVTSAQKNPTAFYLCASSISQGFNEQFFGPGTRLTVL.

This clone was counted only a few times. This chain connects TRBV25-1 to TRBJ2-5; 10 bases align to TRBD1. V lost 3 bases to trimming and J lost 5 bases; unmatched junction nucleotides: 3. This CDR3 region has 14 residues. Per germline, CDR1 MGHDK and CDR2 SYGVNS. Here the CDR3 DNA reads TGTGCCAGCAGTGAGGGACAGGGGCAGGAGACCCAGTACTTC. Amino acid sequence: CASSEGQGQETQYF.

In this sample, this clone turned up once. The gene calls are TRBV7-3 and TRBJ2-1; the match to TRBD2 covers 9 bases. Germline V gene data show CDR1 as SGHTA and CDR2 as FQGTGA. CDR3 size: 15 residues. V trimming: 0 bases; J trimming: 9 bases; junction bases outside the gene matches: 6. CDR3 nucleotide sequence: TGTGCCAGCAGCTTAACTAGCGGGAGTGCGGGTGAGCAGTTCTTC. It translates to CASSLTSGSAGEQFF.

This chain connects TRBV14 to TRBJ2-7, with TRBD2 identical over 8 bases. The V gene end was trimmed by 0 bases and the J gene end by 2 bases; junction bases not matched to a gene: 6. The CDR3 has 16 residues. Germline-derived CDR1 and CDR2 are SGHDN and FVKESK. The CDR3 here is CASSQDSLAATYEQYF. DNA of the CDR3: TGTGCCAGCAGCCAAGATTCACTAGCGGCAACCTACGAGCAGTACTTC.

This clone was counted a single time. The chain is built from TRBV5-8 and TRBJ2-5, with D maybe TRBD1 (7 bases). The CDR3 loop spans 15 amino acids. V was pared by 4 bases and J by 2 bases, with 15 bases between. The germline V gene encodes CDR1 SGHTS and CDR2 YDEGEE. CDR3 in amino acids: CASSQGGGGQETQYF. CDR3 nucleotides: TGTGCCAGCAGCCAGGGGGGCGGCGGGCAAGAGACCCAGTACTTC.

The rearrangement joins TRBV6-1 to TRBJ1-6; 7 bases agree with TRBD1. This CDR3 is 14 amino acids long. The germline V gene encodes CDR1 MNHNS and CDR2 SASEGT. Trimming took 3 bases from V and 8 from J; bases not matched to a gene: 4. CDR3 sequence: CASSDDRAYSPLHF. The CDR3 DNA sequence: TGTGCCAGCAGTGACGACAGGGCGTATTCACCCCTCCACTTT.

This chain uses TRBV30 with TRBJ1-5; D gene unclear. Germline-derived CDR1 and CDR2 are GTSNPN and SVGIG (reference sequence). V dropped 4 bases and J dropped 8 bases, with 21 bases sitting between them. The CDR3 spans 15 residues. As DNA, the CDR3 is TGTGCCTGGAAGTCCCCCGGGGATGGCCGTAAGCCCCAGCATTTT. Translated: CAWKSPGDGRKPQHF.

V usage is TRBV29-1 and J usage is TRBJ1-2; the D gene is possibly TRBD1 (5 bases). V was cut by 3 bases and J by 0 bases, with 17 bases left in between. The CDR3 spans 16 residues. Germline CDR1 SQVTM, CDR2 ANQGSEA. CDR3 DNA sequence: TGCAGCGTTGATAGGGCAGTTGGGGCCTCTAACTATGGCTACACCTTC. Its protein is CSVDRAVGASNYGYTF.

This chain joins TRBV10-1 and TRBJ2-5; D may be TRBD2 (6 bases). CDR1 WNHNN and CDR2 SYGVQD come from the germline V gene (reference sequence). Between the trimmed V and J ends, which lost 5 bases and 0 bases, there was a span of 25 bases. CDR3 length equals 19 residues. The CDR3 DNA reads TGCGCCAGCAGTCACTTTATGGAGGCGGGGTGTGCGGACCAAGAGACCCAGTACTTC. Its translation: CASSHFMEAGCADQETQYF.

A few counts support this clone. This rearrangement joins TRBV7-9 to TRBJ1-4, with 10 bases aligning to TRBD1. From germline, CDR1 is SEHNR and CDR2 FQNEAQ (reference sequence). The CDR3 is 15 amino acids. V was clipped by 3 bases and J by 6 bases; unmatched bases: 4. CDR3 sequence: CASSLTGGFYEKLFF. DNA of the CDR3: TGTGCCAGCAGCTTGACAGGGGGCTTCTATGAAAAACTGTTTTTT. Drawing the rest from reference TRBV7-9 and TRBJ1-4, the complete variable domain is DTGVSQNPRHKITKRGQNVTFRCDPISEHNRLYWYRQTLGQGPEFLTYFQNEAQLEKSRLLSDRFSAERPKGSFSTLEIQRTEQGDSAMYLCASSLTGGFYEKLFFGSGTQLSVL.

The chain employs TRBV4-1 and TRBJ2-7; D may be TRBD1 (5 bases). V was clipped by 1 base and J by 0 bases, with 10 bases between them. The CDR3 has 15 amino acids. CDR1 MGHRA and CDR2 YSYEKL come from the germline V gene. CDR3 DNA: TGCGCCAGCAGCCAAGGTCGCGACAGCTCCTACGAGCAGTACTTC. This encodes CASSQGRDSSYEQYF.

The chain joins TRBV7-2 to TRBJ1-5; D may be TRBD1 (5 bases). The CDR3 extends over 13 amino acids. Per the germline V gene, CDR1 is SGHTA and CDR2 is FQGNSA. V lost 5 bases to trimming and J lost 7 bases, with 12 bases between them. CDR3 protein: CASSQGRGQPQHF. DNA of the CDR3: TGTGCCAGCAGCCAGGGCCGGGGGCAGCCCCAGCATTTT.

This chain uses TRBV4-3 with TRBJ2-5; 7 bases agree with TRBD2. CDR3 length: 16 amino acids. V gave up 1 base and J gave up 0 bases; unmatched junction bases: 5. Germline lookup yields CDR1 LGHNA and CDR2 YSLEER. CDR3 amino acids: CASSQAASGYQETQYF. CDR3 nucleotides: TGCGCCAGCAGCCAAGCGGCTAGCGGATACCAAGAGACCCAGTACTTC.

The rearrangement links TRBV4-3 to TRBJ1-5; possible D gene TRBD1, 5 bases. Trimming took off 1 base at V and 6 bases at J, with 10 bases between the two ends. CDR1 is LGHNA, CDR2 YSLEER, per germline. The CDR3 extends over 14 amino acids. The CDR3 reads CASSQGSGFQPQHF. For the CDR3, the DNA is TGCGCCAGCAGCCAAGGGTCAGGGTTTCAGCCCCAGCATTTT.

V usage is TRBV5-8 and J usage is TRBJ1-5; D unresolved. This CDR3 has 16 amino acids. V shed 2 bases and J shed 0 bases, with 12 bases lying between them. Germline V gene sequence: CDR1 SGHTS, CDR2 YDEGEE. The CDR3 bases are TGTGCCAGCAGCTTTTTAGGACTTTATAGCAATCAGCCCCAGCATTTT. It translates to CASSFLGLYSNQPQHF. The full variable domain, in which reference TRBV5-8 and TRBJ1-5 provide the parts outside the CDR3, is EAGVTQSPTHLIKTRGQQATLRCSPISGHTSVYWYQQALGLGLQFLLWYDEGEERNRGNFPPRFSGRQFPNYSSELNVNALELEDSALYLCASSFLGLYSNQPQHFGDGTRLSIL.

The chain combines TRBV11-2 with TRBJ2-7; 8 bases map to TRBD2. The V segment lost 6 bases and the J segment 3 bases; nucleotides outside the gene matches: 10. The length of the CDR3 is 15 residues. Germline V gives CDR1 SGHAT, CDR2 FQNNGV. CDR3 nucleotide sequence: TGTGCCAGCAGACATGCGGGGGGTACTCTCTACGAGCAGTACTTC. Protein sequence: CASRHAGGTLYEQYF.

The CDR3 DNA reads TGTGCCAGCAGGCACGGGGGGTTAGGTGAAAAACTGTTTTTT. Its protein is CASRHGGLGEKLFF. V is TRBV25-1 and J is TRBJ1-4, with a possible D match to TRBD1 (5 bases). Germline assignment: CDR1 MGHDK and CDR2 SYGVNS. V lost 6 bases and J 7 bases, leaving 15 bases between the germline ends. The length of the CDR3 is 14 residues.

This clone was seen just once. This chain links TRBV19 with TRBJ1-5, with D possibly TRBD1 on 6 matching bases. The CDR3 totals 12 residues. Germline lookup yields CDR1 LNHDA and CDR2 SQIVND (reference sequence). V shed 5 bases and J shed 5 bases, with 7 bases lying between them. The CDR3 DNA reads TGTGCCAGTAGTCAGGGGCATCAGCCCCAGCATTTT. Protein product: CASSQGHQPQHF.

The V and J genes are TRBV7-8 and TRBJ2-5; 10 bases map to TRBD2. The ends lost 0 bases at V and 4 bases at J; junction bases unmatched: 5. This CDR3 has 16 amino acids. Germline CDR1 and CDR2: SGHVS and FQNEAQ. The CDR3 DNA is TGTGCCAGCAGCTTAGCGAGGCTAGCGGGAGCAGAGACCCAGTACTTC. Protein product: CASSLARLAGAETQYF.

CDR3 loop: CASSLIERATNEKLFF. The CDR3 nucleotides are TGTGCCAGCAGCTTAATTGAGCGGGCAACTAATGAAAAACTGTTTTTT. V is TRBV7-8 and J is TRBJ1-4; D unresolved. CDR1 SGHVS and CDR2 FQNEAQ come from the germline V gene. There are 16 residues in the CDR3. Trimming took 2 bases from V and 0 from J, leaving 10 bases between them.

This clone has just a few counts. The rearrangement uses TRBV9 and TRBJ1-2; 9 nucleotides align to TRBD1. This CDR3 region has 13 residues. J lost 7 bases, V lost 5 bases, and 6 bases had no gene match. CDR1 is SGDLS, CDR2 YYNGEE, per germline. The chain's CDR3 is CASSGTGIGGYTF. The CDR3 DNA follows: TGTGCCAGCAGTGGGACAGGGATAGGTGGCTACACCTTC.

V gene TRBV2 combines with J gene TRBJ2-1; D is uncertain. The V end lost 5 bases, the J end lost 10 bases, and 9 bases lay between the germline ends. The length of the CDR3 is 11 residues. Looked up from germline, CDR1 is SNHLY and CDR2 is FYNNEI. CDR3 sequence reads: CASSYFYEQFF. The CDR3 DNA reads TGTGCCAGCAGTTACTTCTACGAGCAGTTCTTC.

This chain uses TRBV6-1 with TRBJ2-7; weak D call: TRBD2 (5 bases). Per germline, CDR1 MNHNS and CDR2 SASEGT. Trimming cost V 4 bases and J 0 bases, with 10 bases left between them. The CDR3 is made up of 14 amino acids. CDR3 bases: TGTGCCAGCAGTGTCGGGATGAGCTCCTACGAGCAGTACTTC. Translated, it gives CASSVGMSSYEQYF.

J is TRBJ2-7 and V is TRBV7-8; 8 bases line up with TRBD2. Unmatched junction bases numbered 4, after V lost 3 bases and J lost 0 bases. Per germline, CDR1 SGHVS and CDR2 FQNEAQ. This CDR3 is built from 15 residues. The CDR3 loop is CASSFEAGVSYEQYF. The CDR3 DNA reads as TGTGCCAGCAGCTTTGAAGCGGGAGTCTCCTACGAGCAGTACTTC.

This clone showed up just a few times. The chain combines TRBV19 with TRBJ2-5; perhaps TRBD2 as D (5 bases). The V gene's germline CDR1 is LNHDA and CDR2 SQIVND (reference sequence). The CDR3 runs to 11 residues. V gave up 8 bases and J gave up 2 bases, with 6 bases separating them. The CDR3 region is CASRGQETQYF. The CDR3 bases are TGTGCCAGTCGGGGACAAGAGACCCAGTACTTC.